This T cell receptor (beta chain) was recorded in a study of blood T cells in healthy people across ages. Overall study findings and caveats: TCR beta diversity, measured per million T cells, fell in a roughly linear way with age.

The authors ran a second PCR of about 6 to 12 cycles using a sample-barcoded 5' primer and a J-beta primer mix. MiXCR, run by TCRdb on the 5' RACE reads, gives a single entry per CDR3 protein. The data contain about 780,000 distinct CDR3 sequences, approximately 65% of them singletons. With regard to this clonotype: No antigen is known for it.

This receptor was identified in a man aged 30 to 45 in good health. The specimen was blood.

This CDR3 reads CSVAGGVFGANVLTF. The CDR3 DNA reads TGCAGCGTTGCAGGGGGAGTTTTCGGGGCCAACGTCCTGACTTTC. The chain recombines TRBV29-1 with TRBJ2-6; 7 nucleotides line up with TRBD1. Trimming cost V 4 bases and J 4 bases; bases outside gene matches: 7. This CDR3 contains 15 residues. Germline-derived CDR1 and CDR2 are SQVTM and ANQGSEA.